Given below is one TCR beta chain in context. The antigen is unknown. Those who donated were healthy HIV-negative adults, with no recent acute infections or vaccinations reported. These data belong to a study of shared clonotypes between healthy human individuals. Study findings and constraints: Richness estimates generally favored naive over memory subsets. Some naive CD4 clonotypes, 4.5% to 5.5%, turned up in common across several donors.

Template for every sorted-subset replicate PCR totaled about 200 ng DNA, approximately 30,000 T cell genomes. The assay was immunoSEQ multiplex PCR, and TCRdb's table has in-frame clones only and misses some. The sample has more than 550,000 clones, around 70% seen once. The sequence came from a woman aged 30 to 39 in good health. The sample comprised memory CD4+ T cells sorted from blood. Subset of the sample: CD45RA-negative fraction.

The CDR3 loop reads CASKNAGRELFF. The CDR3 DNA reads as TGTGCCAGCAAAAACGCAGGGCGAGAACTGTTTTTT. The chain couples TRBV28 to TRBJ1-4; TRBD1 is a possible D gene (5 bases). V was shortened by 7 bases and J by 12 bases, with 15 bases between the two germline ends. The CDR3 has 12 residues. Germline values: CDR1 MDHEN, CDR2 SYDVKM.